This paragraph covers one T cell receptor beta chain sequence. Its antigen remains unidentified. These data are taken from a study of vaccination effects on CD4 cells after COVID-19. Antigen-specific CD4+ T cells were first expanded with viral peptide pools by the ViraFEST assay and only then sequenced. The culture ran for 10 days before CD4+ T cells were isolated. It was two doses of either the BNT162b2 or mRNA-1273 vaccine that participants received. Some clones are missing from TCRdb's copy, which holds only in-frame ones; the method was immunoSEQ multiplex PCR. This table holds 65,000 to 75,000 clones, just under 75% found once. Study-level results: Relatively few convalescent patients took part in the study, which had no early post-infection timepoints.

Trimming stripped 6 bases from V and 2 bases from J, with 5 bases between. Germline CDR1 SNHLY, CDR2 FYNNEI. This CDR3 is built from 12 residues. The chain links TRBV2 to TRBJ1-3; D might be TRBD1 (5 bases). The sequence was obtained from a human donor who received a COVID-19 vaccine. Sequencing was performed on CD4+ T cells from PBMCs cultured with HCoV-229E spike peptides, taken after COVID-19 vaccination. CDR3 in amino acids: CASRGPGNTIYF. Here the CDR3 DNA reads TGTGCCAGCAGGGGGCCTGGAAACACCATATATTTT. The full variable domain, in which reference TRBV2 and TRBJ1-3 provide the parts outside the CDR3, is EPEVTQTPSHQVTQMGQEVILRCVPISNHLYFYWYRQILGQKVEFLVSFYNNEISEKSEIFDDQFSVERPDGSNFTLKIRSTKLEDSAMYFCASRGPGNTIYFGEGSWLTVV.